The present entry profiles one T cell receptor beta chain with its context. Its antigen remains unidentified. These data are taken from a study of shared clonotypes between healthy human individuals. Study-wide background: Each donor's CD4 naive and CD4 memory cells filled three plates apiece, CD8 naive two, and CD8 memory one.

General study points: The sampled material consisted only of blood, and tissue repertoires are likely to differ.

Naive CD8 cells comprised CD45RO-negative, CCR7-positively selected cells, excluding terminally differentiated effector memory CD45RA+ cells. Trimming left V 2 bases short and J 3 bases short, with 14 bases between. Germline V gene sequence: CDR1 MNHNS, CDR2 SASEGT. CDR3 length: 15 residues. The assay ran at deep level. Only in-frame clones appear in the TCRdb table, and some are missing; sequencing was by immunoSEQ multiplex PCR. Altogether about 2.2 million clones are present, 93% being singletons, with the ten largest covering over 1.5%. The V gene is TRBV6-1, the J gene TRBJ2-7; TRBD1 is a possible D gene (5 bases). The sequencing sample was made of naive CD8+ T cells from PBMCs. This receptor was taken from a man between 18 and 35 years old in good health. Some clones in this sample may be carry-over from other donors' samples. The CDR3 sequence is CASSESRATYYEQYF. As DNA, the CDR3 is TGTGCCAGCAGTGAAAGCAGGGCCACATACTACGAGCAGTACTTC.